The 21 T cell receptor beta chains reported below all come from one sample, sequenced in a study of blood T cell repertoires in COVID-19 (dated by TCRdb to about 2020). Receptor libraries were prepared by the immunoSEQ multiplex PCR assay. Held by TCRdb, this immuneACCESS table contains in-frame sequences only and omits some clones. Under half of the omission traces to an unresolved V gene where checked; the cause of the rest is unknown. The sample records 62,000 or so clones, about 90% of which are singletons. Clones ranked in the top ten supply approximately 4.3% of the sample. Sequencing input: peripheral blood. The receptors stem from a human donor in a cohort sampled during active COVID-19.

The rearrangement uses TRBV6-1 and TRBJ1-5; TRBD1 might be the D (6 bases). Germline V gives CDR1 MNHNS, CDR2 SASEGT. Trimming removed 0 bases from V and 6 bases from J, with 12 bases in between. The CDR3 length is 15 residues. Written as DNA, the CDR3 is TGTGCCAGCAGTGAAGCGAGGCCAGGGGCTCAGCCCCAGCATTTT. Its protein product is CASSEARPGAQPQHF.

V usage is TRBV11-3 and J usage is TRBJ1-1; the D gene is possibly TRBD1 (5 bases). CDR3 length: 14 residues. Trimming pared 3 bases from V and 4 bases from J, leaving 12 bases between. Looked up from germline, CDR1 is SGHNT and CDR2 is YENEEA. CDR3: CASSLYQGSTEAFF. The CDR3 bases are TGTGCCAGCAGCTTGTACCAGGGTTCCACTGAAGCTTTCTTT.

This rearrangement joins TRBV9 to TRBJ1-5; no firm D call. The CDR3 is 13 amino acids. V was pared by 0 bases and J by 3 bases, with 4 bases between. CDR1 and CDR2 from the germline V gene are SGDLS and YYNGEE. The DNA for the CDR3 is TGTGCCAGCAGCGTAGCTCCCAATCAGCCCCAGCATTTT. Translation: CASSVAPNQPQHF.

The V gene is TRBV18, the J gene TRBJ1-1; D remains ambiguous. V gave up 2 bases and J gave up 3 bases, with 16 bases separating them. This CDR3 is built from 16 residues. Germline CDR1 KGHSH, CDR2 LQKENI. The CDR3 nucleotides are TGTGCCAGCTCACCAGGAAAACCCGCCCGGGACACTGAAGCTTTCTTT. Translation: CASSPGKPARDTEAFF.

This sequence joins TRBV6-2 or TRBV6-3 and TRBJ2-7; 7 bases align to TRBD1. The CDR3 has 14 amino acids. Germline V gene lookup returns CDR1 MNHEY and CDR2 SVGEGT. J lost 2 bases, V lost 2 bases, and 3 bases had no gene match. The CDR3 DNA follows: TGTGCCAGCAGTTACCGGACAGGAACCTACGAGCAGTACTTC. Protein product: CASSYRTGTYEQYF.

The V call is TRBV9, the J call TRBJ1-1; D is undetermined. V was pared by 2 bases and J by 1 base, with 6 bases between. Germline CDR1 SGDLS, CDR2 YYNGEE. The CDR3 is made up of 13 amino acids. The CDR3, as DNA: TGTGCCAGCAGCGTCGGGGAGAACACTGAAGCTTTCTTT. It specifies CASSVGENTEAFF.

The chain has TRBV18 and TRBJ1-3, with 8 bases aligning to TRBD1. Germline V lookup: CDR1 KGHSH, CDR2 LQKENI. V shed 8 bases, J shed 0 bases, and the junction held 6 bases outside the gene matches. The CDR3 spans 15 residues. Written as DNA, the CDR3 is TGTGCCAGCCTTAAGACAGGGGCCTCTGGAAACACCATATATTTT. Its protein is CASLKTGASGNTIYF.

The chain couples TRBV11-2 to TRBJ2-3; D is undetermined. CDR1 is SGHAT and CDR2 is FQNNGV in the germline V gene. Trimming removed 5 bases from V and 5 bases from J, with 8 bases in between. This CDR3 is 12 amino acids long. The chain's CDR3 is CASSPNGDTQYF. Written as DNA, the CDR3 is TGTGCCAGCAGCCCAAACGGAGATACGCAGTATTTT.

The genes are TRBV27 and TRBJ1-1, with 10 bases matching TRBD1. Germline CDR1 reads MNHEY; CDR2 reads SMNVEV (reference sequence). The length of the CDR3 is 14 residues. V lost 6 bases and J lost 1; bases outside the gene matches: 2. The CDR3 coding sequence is TGTGCCAGCAGACGACAGGGGGCGAACACTGAAGCTTTCTTT. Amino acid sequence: CASRRQGANTEAFF.

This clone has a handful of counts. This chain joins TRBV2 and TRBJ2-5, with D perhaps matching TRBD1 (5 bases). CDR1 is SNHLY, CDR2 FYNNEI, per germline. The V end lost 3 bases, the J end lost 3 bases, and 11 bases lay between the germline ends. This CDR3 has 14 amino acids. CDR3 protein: CASSEPRTKETQYF. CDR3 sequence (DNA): TGTGCCAGCAGTGAGCCTCGGACAAAAGAGACCCAGTACTTC. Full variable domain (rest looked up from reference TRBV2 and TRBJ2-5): EPEVTQTPSHQVTQMGQEVILRCVPISNHLYFYWYRQILGQKVEFLVSFYNNEISEKSEIFDDQFSVERPDGSNFTLKIRSTKLEDSAMYFCASSEPRTKETQYFGPGTRLLVL.

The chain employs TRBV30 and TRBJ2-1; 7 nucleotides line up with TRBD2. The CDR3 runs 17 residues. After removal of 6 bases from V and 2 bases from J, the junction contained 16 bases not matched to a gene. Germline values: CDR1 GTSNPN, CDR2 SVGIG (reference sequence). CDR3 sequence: CACKRGEGSGPYNEQFF. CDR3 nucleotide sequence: TGTGCCTGTAAGCGGGGCGAGGGTAGCGGACCCTACAATGAGCAGTTCTTC.

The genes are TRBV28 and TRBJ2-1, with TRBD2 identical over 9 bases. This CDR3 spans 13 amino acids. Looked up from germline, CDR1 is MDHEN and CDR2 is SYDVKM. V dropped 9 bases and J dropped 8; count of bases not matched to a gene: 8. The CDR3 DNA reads TGTGCCAGTTCGACTAGCGGAAGGGATGAGCAGTTCTTC. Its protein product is CASSTSGRDEQFF.

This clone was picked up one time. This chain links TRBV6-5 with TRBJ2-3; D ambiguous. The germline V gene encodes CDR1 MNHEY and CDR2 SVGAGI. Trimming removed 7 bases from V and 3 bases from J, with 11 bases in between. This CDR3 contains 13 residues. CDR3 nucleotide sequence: TGTGCCAGCAACGAGGAGTTGACAGATACGCAGTATTTT. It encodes CASNEELTDTQYF.

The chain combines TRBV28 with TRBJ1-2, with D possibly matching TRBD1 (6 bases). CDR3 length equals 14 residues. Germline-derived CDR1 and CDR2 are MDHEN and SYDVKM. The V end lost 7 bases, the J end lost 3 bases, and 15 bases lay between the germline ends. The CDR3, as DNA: TGTGCCAGCACCTCGACAGGAGAGTACTATGGCTACACCTTC. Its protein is CASTSTGEYYGYTF.

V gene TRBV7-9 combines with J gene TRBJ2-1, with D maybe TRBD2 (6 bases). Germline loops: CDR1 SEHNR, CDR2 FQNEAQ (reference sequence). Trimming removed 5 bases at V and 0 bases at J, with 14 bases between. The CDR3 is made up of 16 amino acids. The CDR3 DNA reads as TGTGCCAGCAGCCCAACCCCGGGACTCTCCTACAATGAGCAGTTCTTC. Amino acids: CASSPTPGLSYNEQFF.

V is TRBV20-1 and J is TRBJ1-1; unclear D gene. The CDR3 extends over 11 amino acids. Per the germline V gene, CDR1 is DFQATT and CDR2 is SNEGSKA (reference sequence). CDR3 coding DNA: TGCATCCAGGTGGGTGACACTGAAGCTTTCTTT. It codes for CIQVGDTEAFF.

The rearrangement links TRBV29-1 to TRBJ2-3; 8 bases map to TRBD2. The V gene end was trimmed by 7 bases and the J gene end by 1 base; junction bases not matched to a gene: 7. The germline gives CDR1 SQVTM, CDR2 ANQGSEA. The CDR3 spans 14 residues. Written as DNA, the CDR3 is TGCAGCGCAGCCGTGACTAGCGGCACAGATACGCAGTATTTT. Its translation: CSAAVTSGTDTQYF.

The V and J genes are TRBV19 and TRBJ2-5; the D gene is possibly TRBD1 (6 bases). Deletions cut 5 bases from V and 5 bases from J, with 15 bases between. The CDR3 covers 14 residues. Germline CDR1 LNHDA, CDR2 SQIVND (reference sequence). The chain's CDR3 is CASSGRGLVETQYF. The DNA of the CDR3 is TGTGCCAGTAGTGGCAGGGGATTGGTGGAGACCCAGTACTTC.

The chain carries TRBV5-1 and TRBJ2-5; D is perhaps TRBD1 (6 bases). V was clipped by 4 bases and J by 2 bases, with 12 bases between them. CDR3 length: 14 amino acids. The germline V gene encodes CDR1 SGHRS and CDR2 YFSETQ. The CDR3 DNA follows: TGCGCCAGCAGCCCCGGGACACTGCAAGAGACCCAGTACTTC. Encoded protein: CASSPGTLQETQYF.

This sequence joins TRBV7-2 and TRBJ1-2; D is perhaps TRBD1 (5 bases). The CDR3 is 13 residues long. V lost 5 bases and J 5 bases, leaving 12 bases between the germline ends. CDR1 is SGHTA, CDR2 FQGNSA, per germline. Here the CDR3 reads CASSIQDKYGYTF. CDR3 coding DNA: TGTGCCAGCAGCATACAGGATAAGTATGGCTACACCTTC.

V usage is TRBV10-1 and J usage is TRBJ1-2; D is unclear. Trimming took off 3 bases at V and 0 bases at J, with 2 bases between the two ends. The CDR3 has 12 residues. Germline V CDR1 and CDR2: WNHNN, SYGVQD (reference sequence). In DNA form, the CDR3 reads TGCGCCAGCAGTGACACTAACTATGGCTACACCTTC. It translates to CASSDTNYGYTF.